This TCR beta chain was observed in a study of T cells in Graves' hyperthyroidism and ophthalmopathy. Amplification of TCR beta CDR3 regions used RNA as the template. The TCR CDR3 first-round RT-PCR relied on the HTBI primer set. TCRdb processed the multiplex PCR reads anew with MiXCR; each CDR3 protein has one entry. The sample holds about 700,000 distinct CDR3 sequences, 14% seen once. Losses at the gene ends were 1 base for V and 4 bases for J; bases not matched to a gene: 4. The germline CDR1 and CDR2 sequences are SGHTA and FQGNSA. There are 15 residues in the CDR3. This clonotype was recorded many times.

The specimen was blood. The sequence came from a woman aged 18-29 years with Graves' hyperthyroidism. V is TRBV7-2 and J is TRBJ2-1, with 7 bases aligning to TRBD1. This CDR3 is CASSLEGQLYNEQFF. CDR3 coding DNA: TGTGCCAGCAGCTTAGAGGGACAGCTTTACAATGAGCAGTTCTTC.